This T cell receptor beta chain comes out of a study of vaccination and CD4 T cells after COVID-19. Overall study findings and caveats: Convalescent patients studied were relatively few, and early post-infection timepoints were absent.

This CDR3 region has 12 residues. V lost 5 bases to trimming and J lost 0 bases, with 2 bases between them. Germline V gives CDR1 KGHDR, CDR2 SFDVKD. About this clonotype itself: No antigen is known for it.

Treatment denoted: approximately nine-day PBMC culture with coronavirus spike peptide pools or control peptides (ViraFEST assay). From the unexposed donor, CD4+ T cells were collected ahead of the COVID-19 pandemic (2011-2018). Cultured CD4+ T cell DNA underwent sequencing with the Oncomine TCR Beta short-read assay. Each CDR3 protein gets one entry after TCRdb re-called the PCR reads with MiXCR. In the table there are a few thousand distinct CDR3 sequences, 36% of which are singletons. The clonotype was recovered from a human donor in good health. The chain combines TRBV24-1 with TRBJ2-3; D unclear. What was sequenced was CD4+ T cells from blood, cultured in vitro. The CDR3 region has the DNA TGTGCCACCAGTGGGAGCACAGATACGCAGTATTTT. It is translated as CATSGSTDTQYF.